Listed below are T cell receptor beta chains from one sample, sequenced in a study of radiotherapy plus CTLA-4 blockade in lung cancer. Only in-frame clones appear in the TCRdb table, and some are missing; sequencing was by immunoSEQ multiplex PCR. This table holds 80,000 to 100,000 clones, about 90% found once. The sequencing used peripheral blood, collected from a patient treated with radiotherapy plus ipilimumab. The source of these receptors is a human donor with non-small cell lung cancer that progressed on radiotherapy plus ipilimumab. Each CDR3 is given with its conserved first and last residue. D genes are given only for firm matches.

V gene	D gene	CDR3 length	J gene	CDR3 DNA	CDR3 protein
TRBV5-6	-	13	TRBJ1-1	TGTGCCAGCAGCTTGGGTTCTGTCACTGAAGCTTTCTTT	CASSLGSVTEAFF
TRBV27	-	15	TRBJ1-5	TGTGCCAGCAGTTTGGGTAGCCACGGCAATCAGCCCCAGCATTTT	CASSLGSHGNQPQHF
TRBV29-1	-	14	TRBJ1-1	TGCAGCGGACCCGGACCGATTAAGTGCACTGAAGCTTTCTTT	CSGPGPIKCTEAFF
TRBV5-5	-	15	TRBJ1-1	TGTGCCAGCAGCCCAACCGGACAGCAGCGCGCTGAAGCTTTCTTT	CASSPTGQQRAEAFF
TRBV5-6	-	16	TRBJ2-2	TGTGCCAGCAGCCTTTCGGGGGGCCCGAACACCGGGGAGCTGTTTTTT	CASSLSGGPNTGELFF
TRBV15	-	14	TRBJ1-2	TGTGCCACCAGCAGAGATTATCTGGACACCTTCGGGACCTTC	CATSRDYLDTFGTF
TRBV6-6	-	15	TRBJ1-1	TGTGCCAGCAGTTACTCGGGGGGTAGCAACACTGAAGCTTTCTTT	CASSYSGGSNTEAFF
TRBV5-6	-	13	TRBJ2-7	TGTGCCAGCAGCCAGGCACAGCGGGACGAGCAGTACTTC	CASSQAQRDEQYF
TRBV18	-	13	TRBJ2-1	TGTGCCAGCTCACGCCTCCTACAAAATGAGCAGTTCTTC	CASSRLLQNEQFF
TRBV5-1	-	14	TRBJ2-1	TGCGCCAGCAGCTTGGCAGGGGTTTTGAATGAGCAGTTCTTC	CASSLAGVLNEQFF
TRBV29-1	-	14	TRBJ1-2	TGCAGCGTCGTAGGGGAGGGAGCTAACTATGGCTACACCTTC	CSVVGEGANYGYTF
TRBV21-1	-	19	TRBJ2-1	TGTGCCAGCAGCAAAAACCGCCCCTGGGGGCAAACTATGTACAATGAGCAGTTCTTC	CASSKNRPWGQTMYNEQFF
TRBV11-2	TRBD1	14	TRBJ1-3	TGTGCCAGCAGCTTAGTAAGACAGGGGAACACCATATATTTT	CASSLVRQGNTIYF
TRBV2	TRBD1	13	TRBJ2-7	TGTGCCAGCAGGGACAGGGTTGCCTACGAGCAGTACTTC	CASRDRVAYEQYF
TRBV15	-	13	TRBJ1-4	TGTGCCACCAGCAGAGACGGCAGCGGGAAACTGTTTTTT	CATSRDGSGKLFF
TRBV4-1	TRBD2	15	TRBJ2-1	TGCGCCAGCAGCCACACTAGCGTATCCTACAATGAGCAGTTCTTC	CASSHTSVSYNEQFF
TRBV5-1	TRBD2	17	TRBJ2-1	TGCGCCAGCAGCTTGCGACTAGCGGCGATGGCCTACAATGAGCAGTTCTTC	CASSLRLAAMAYNEQFF